The TCR beta chain described here comes from a study of T cells in Graves' hyperthyroidism and ophthalmopathy. The table lists this clonotype with many counts. Germline assignment: CDR1 MDHEN and CDR2 SYDVKM. After removal of 6 bases from V and 2 bases from J, the junction contained 5 bases not matched to a gene. The CDR3 covers 14 residues. Researchers took RNA transcripts and amplified the TCR beta CDR3 regions from them. Researchers ran a first-round RT-PCR on the TCR CDR3 using the HTBI primer set. In TCRdb, the multiplex PCR reads were re-called with MiXCR into one record per CDR3 protein. The sample lists approximately 200,000 distinct CDR3 sequences; around 18% were seen once.

This TCR derives from a man aged 35 to 55 with Graves' hyperthyroidism. Input material: blood. The gene calls are TRBV28 and TRBJ1-2; the match to TRBD1 covers 8 bases. As DNA, the CDR3 is TGTGCCAGCAGATCGGGACAGGAAAACTATGGCTACACCTTC. It encodes CASRSGQENYGYTF.